This passage covers 28 T cell receptor beta chains from one sample sequenced in a study of molecular identifiers for immune sequencing clone quantification. Via MiXCR, TCRdb re-called the PCR reads, giving one row per CDR3 protein. The table includes about half a million distinct CDR3 sequences, around 21% detected once. Sequenced sample: naive CD8+ T cells from blood, with Jurkat cell RNA spiked in. Noted subset: FACS-sorted CD8+CD4-CCR7+CD45RA+ naive T cells. Every receptor here comes from a human donor in good health. Some libraries in this study had Jurkat cell RNA spiked in.

The DNA for the CDR3 is TGTGCCAGCAGCATAACTAGCGGGGGGCCGCCCTACAATGAGCAGTTCTTC. Translated: CASSITSGGPPYNEQFF. The chain uses TRBV5-4 and TRBJ2-1; TRBD2 agrees at 12 bases. The CDR3 runs 17 residues. Per the germline V gene, CDR1 is SGHNT and CDR2 is YYREEE (reference sequence). V lost 4 bases to trimming and J lost 2 bases; unmatched junction nucleotides: 7.

The genes are TRBV19 and TRBJ1-5, with D possibly matching TRBD1 (5 bases). CDR3 length equals 12 residues. V was clipped by 7 bases and J by 4 bases, with 8 bases between them. Per germline, CDR1 LNHDA and CDR2 SQIVND (reference sequence). The CDR3 coding sequence is TGTGCCAGTAATTACAGGAATCAGCCCCAGCATTTT. Its translation is CASNYRNQPQHF.

This clonotype occurred many times. The rearrangement uses TRBV12-3 or TRBV12-4 and TRBJ2-1; 9 positions match TRBD2. This CDR3 region has 16 residues. The V gene end was trimmed by 3 bases and the J gene end by 8 bases; junction bases not matched to a gene: 11. DNA for the CDR3: TGTGCCAGCAGTTTCTCAGGGACTAGCAGGGTCCATGAGCAGTTCTTC. Translation gives CASSFSGTSRVHEQFF.

The chain links TRBV18 to TRBJ2-1; weak D call: TRBD1 (6 bases). Germline V gives CDR1 KGHSH, CDR2 LQKENI. Trimming took off 4 bases at V and 4 bases at J, with 11 bases between the two ends. The CDR3 is 14 amino acids. In DNA form, the CDR3 reads TGTGCCAGCTCACGTCGGGACATATACAATGAGCAGTTCTTC. Translating gives CASSRRDIYNEQFF.

This clonotype was counted ten times or more. The chain links TRBV20-1 to TRBJ2-7; D is unclear. The V end lost 6 bases, the J end lost 3 bases, and 15 bases lay between the germline ends. The CDR3 consists of 13 residues. Germline assignment: CDR1 DFQATT and CDR2 SNEGSKA (reference sequence). In nucleotides, the CDR3 is TGCAGTGCACCCGGACCCCGTAGCTACGAGCAGTACTTC. It encodes CSAPGPRSYEQYF.

This rearrangement joins TRBV19 to TRBJ1-5; 10 bases match TRBD1. Germline V gene sequence: CDR1 LNHDA, CDR2 SQIVND (reference sequence). J gave up 1 base and V 6 bases, and 15 bases lay outside the gene matches. The CDR3 runs to 19 residues. CDR3 in DNA: TGTGCCAGTAGGCTACTCCCGGGACAGGGGCTTCGGAGCAATCAGCCCCAGCATTTT. It yields the protein CASRLLPGQGLRSNQPQHF.

For this clonotype: One base away lies a much larger clone, so this may be a sequencing read error. The rearrangement joins TRBV2 to TRBJ2-3; D is possibly TRBD2 (5 bases). V lost 7 bases to trimming and J lost 2 bases, with 13 bases between them. This CDR3 contains 14 residues. Germline CDR1 is SNHLY and CDR2 is FYNNEI. The CDR3 here is CASKLTGYTDTQYF. The CDR3 nucleotides are TGTGCCAGCAAGCTAACGGGGTACACAGATACGCAGTATTTT.

The V gene is TRBV12-3 or TRBV12-4, the J gene TRBJ1-1; no reliable D call. This CDR3 is 14 amino acids long. Trimming shortened V by 6 bases and J by 3 bases, and 14 bases separated the two germline ends. CDR3 DNA sequence: TGTGCCAGCAGCCCTGACGGGCTGGACACTGAAGCTTTCTTT. Translating it yields CASSPDGLDTEAFF.

Many counts were recorded for this clonotype. The V and J genes are TRBV7-3 and TRBJ2-1; D is unclear. Germline values: CDR1 SGHTA, CDR2 FQGTGA. This CDR3 comprises 13 residues. V was pared by 4 bases and J by 4 bases, with 8 bases between. The CDR3 protein is CASSYDSYNEQFF. CDR3 in DNA: TGTGCCAGCAGCTACGACTCGTACAATGAGCAGTTCTTC.

The chain has TRBV6-5 and TRBJ2-7, with 8 bases identical to TRBD2. Per the germline V gene, CDR1 is MNHEY and CDR2 is SVGAGI. The CDR3 has 16 amino acids. Trimming removed 5 bases from V and 2 bases from J; junction bases left unmatched: 11. CDR3 bases: TGTGCCAGCAGTCAATGGAGACCTAGCGGGCCCTACGAGCAGTACTTC. Translation gives CASSQWRPSGPYEQYF.

This clonotype has just one count. A read error may produce the germline difference seen at one junction end. V is TRBV6-2 or TRBV6-3 and J is TRBJ2-5, with 11 bases identical to TRBD1. The CDR3 length is 15 residues. CDR1 and CDR2 (germline): MNHEY, SVGEGT. The CDR3 nucleotides are TGTGTCAGCAGCACGGACAGGGGGCAGAAAGAGACCCAGTACTTC. As protein: CVSSTDRGQKETQYF.

This clonotype occurred many times. V is TRBV5-1 and J is TRBJ2-7, with 7 positions matching TRBD2. The germline V gene encodes CDR1 SGHRS and CDR2 YFSETQ. The CDR3 spans 12 residues. Trimming at V came to 5 bases and at J to 6 bases, leaving 5 bases not matched to a gene. CDR3 amino acids: CASRMGGTEQYF. CDR3 DNA: TGCGCCAGCAGAATGGGGGGGACCGAGCAGTACTTC.

In this sample, this clonotype turned up many times. DNA of the CDR3: TGTGCCAGCAGCTTAAACACGAACACTGAAGCTTTCTTT. Its translation: CASSLNTNTEAFF. This sequence joins TRBV7-2 and TRBJ1-1; D gene uncertain. V lost 2 bases and J 1 base, leaving 5 bases between the germline ends. In germline, CDR1 is SGHTA, CDR2 FQGNSA. This CDR3 contains 13 residues.

V is TRBV14 and J is TRBJ2-5; 7 bases agree with TRBD1. CDR1 and CDR2 (germline): SGHDN, FVKESK. V shed 8 bases and J 3 bases; nucleotides not matched to a gene: 18. The CDR3 length is 17 residues. The CDR3 is CASGPPSIRQGEETQYF. In DNA form, the CDR3 reads TGTGCCAGCGGCCCTCCCTCTATCCGACAGGGAGAAGAGACCCAGTACTTC.

Points on this clonotype: This may come from a read error, since a much larger clone is one base off. The chain employs TRBV6-6 and TRBJ1-1, with D perhaps matching TRBD1 (5 bases). Germline-derived CDR1 and CDR2 are MNHNY and SVGAGI (reference sequence). The CDR3 covers 13 residues. CDR3 nucleotides: TGTGCCAGCAGTTACTCGGCAGGGACTGGAGCTTTCTTT. It yields the protein CASSYSAGTGAFF.

This clonotype has at least ten counts. This sequence joins TRBV24-1 and TRBJ2-1; tentatively, D is TRBD1 or TRBD2 (5 bases each). Germline V gene lookup returns CDR1 KGHDR and CDR2 SFDVKD. This CDR3 is built from 13 residues. V was shortened by 0 bases and J by 6 bases, with 5 bases between the two germline ends. The CDR3 region is CATSDLGGNEQFF. CDR3 in DNA: TGTGCCACCAGTGATTTGGGGGGCAATGAGCAGTTCTTC.

Ten or more counts support this clonotype. The chain combines TRBV11-2 with TRBJ2-3; unclear D gene. CDR1 is SGHAT, CDR2 FQNNGV, per germline. The CDR3 is made up of 12 amino acids. The V end was cut by 3 bases, the J end by 9 bases, with 10 bases between. The chain's CDR3 is CASSLGHATQYF. CDR3 nucleotide sequence: TGTGCCAGCAGCTTGGGCCACGCGACGCAGTATTTT.

About this clonotype itself: Germline and junction disagree at one end, which may indicate a read error. The chain recombines TRBV5-3 with TRBJ2-7; weak D call: TRBD2 (6 bases). TRBV5-3 is sorted into the ORF group, with uncertain function. CDR3 size: 13 residues. The CDR3 protein is CTSLETSSGEQYF. The CDR3, as DNA: TGTACCAGCCTGGAGACTAGTAGCGGCGAGCAGTACTTC.

Many counts were recorded for this clonotype. The rearrangement links TRBV7-2 to TRBJ2-1, with D hard to call. V was trimmed by 1 base and J by 0 bases, leaving 7 bases between them. The CDR3 is 15 amino acids. Looked up from germline, CDR1 is SGHTA and CDR2 is FQGNSA. CDR3 bases: TGTGCCAGCAGCTTAGTTTGGAGCTCCTACAATGAGCAGTTCTTC. Translating gives CASSLVWSSYNEQFF.

This clonotype was found many times. V and J are TRBV4-3 and TRBJ1-5; 7 bases match TRBD1. Germline assignment: CDR1 LGHNA and CDR2 YSLEER. The CDR3 extends over 16 amino acids. J gave up 0 bases and V 0 bases, and 2 bases lay outside the gene matches. The CDR3 nucleotides are TGCGCCAGCAGCCAAGACTACAGGGGTAGCAATCAGCCCCAGCATTTT. Its protein is CASSQDYRGSNQPQHF.

This clonotype was counted ten times or more. The chain recombines TRBV4-3 with TRBJ2-1; TRBD2 aligns across 10 bases. Per the germline V gene, CDR1 is LGHNA and CDR2 is YSLEER. The J segment lost 9 bases and the V segment lost 0 bases, leaving 8 bases of the junction unmatched. This CDR3 has 16 residues. CDR3 amino acids: CASSQDPSGGASEQFF. CDR3 sequence (DNA): TGCGCCAGCAGCCAAGACCCCAGCGGGGGGGCTTCTGAGCAGTTCTTC.

The chain carries TRBV4-3 and TRBJ2-3, with 7 bases that match TRBD1. The CDR3 length is 19 residues. Trimming took 0 bases from V and 0 from J; bases not matched to a gene: 12. Germline V gives CDR1 LGHNA, CDR2 YSLEER. CDR3 nucleotide sequence: TGCGCCAGCAGCCAAGATAGCCGACAGGGTTTCACTAGCACAGATACGCAGTATTTT. Its translation is CASSQDSRQGFTSTDTQYF.

The CDR3 DNA is TGTGCCAGCAGCCAGGATAGCGCCCGCTCCTACGAGCAGTACTTC. Its translation is CASSQDSARSYEQYF. The chain joins TRBV3-1 to TRBJ2-7; possibly TRBD2 for D (5 bases). The length of the CDR3 is 15 residues. Germline values: CDR1 LGHDT, CDR2 YNNKEL (reference sequence). Trimming pared 3 bases from V and 0 bases from J, leaving 12 bases between.

Only a few counts were recorded for this clonotype. This may stem from a read error, because a much larger clone lies one nucleotide away. Since no conserved phenylalanine or tryptophan closes the CDR3, a read error is the likely cause. The chain is built from TRBV6-2 or TRBV6-3 and TRBJ1-1, with unresolved D. The V and J ends lost 2 bases and 2 bases respectively, with 9 bases between them. This CDR3 is 14 amino acids long. Looked up from germline, CDR1 is MNHEY and CDR2 is SVGEGT. CDR3 nucleotides: TGTGCCAGCAGTTACGAGCCTACAAACACTGAAGCTTTCCTT. Translation: CASSYEPTNTEAFL.

This chain uses TRBV7-9 with TRBJ2-1, with 7 bases matching TRBD1. This CDR3 has 14 residues. Looked up from germline, CDR1 is SEHNR and CDR2 is FQNEAQ (reference sequence). V lost 5 bases, J lost 8 bases, and 9 bases stayed unmatched. The CDR3 coding sequence is TGTGCCAGCAGCCCGAAAACAGGGGTGCATGAGCAGTTCTTC. Its translation is CASSPKTGVHEQFF.

Details on this clonotype: A much more abundant neighbour one base away suggests this may be a read error. The chain combines TRBV7-9 with TRBJ2-5; 7 bases are shared with TRBD1. V gave up 5 bases and J gave up 0 bases; unmatched junction bases: 3. This CDR3 contains 14 residues. Germline V gene lookup returns CDR1 SEHNR and CDR2 FQNEAQ (reference sequence). The CDR3 reads CASSQGTDQETQYF. CDR3 DNA: TGTGCCAGCAGCCAAGGGACAGACCAAGAGACCCAGTACTTC.

This clonotype came up a few times. The chain carries TRBV7-6 and TRBJ2-3, with 11 bases aligning to TRBD2. This CDR3 region has 15 residues. With V trimmed by 6 bases and J by 0 bases, 2 bases remained unmatched. Germline V gene lookup returns CDR1 SGHVS and CDR2 FNYEAQ. The CDR3 region is CASRTSGASTDTQYF. CDR3 sequence (DNA): TGTGCCAGCAGGACTAGCGGGGCTAGCACAGATACGCAGTATTTT.

This chain joins TRBV20-1 and TRBJ1-1; D is unclear. Trimming cost V 6 bases and J 0 bases, with 11 bases left between them. This CDR3 is 13 amino acids long. Germline lookup yields CDR1 DFQATT and CDR2 SNEGSKA (reference sequence). CDR3 residues: CSAPPQLNTEAFF. In nucleotides, the CDR3 is TGCAGTGCCCCGCCGCAGTTGAACACTGAAGCTTTCTTT.